One T cell receptor (beta chain) is described in this entry. Its antigen is still unknown. This CDR3 is 17 amino acids long. Germline values: CDR1 SGHTA, CDR2 FQGNSA. V was trimmed by 5 bases and J by 4 bases, leaving 23 bases between them. This table comes from immunoSEQ multiplex PCR, and its TCRdb copy is limited to in-frame clones, with some not included. The table has hundreds of thousands of clones, 67% seen once; the top ten hold roughly 6%. This entry is derived from a study of cytotoxic CD8 clonotypes in ibrutinib-treated CLL. Study-level findings and limits: Clonality at baseline surpassed age-matched healthy donors and tracked circulating CD8+ T-cell counts.

This receptor was taken from a human donor with chronic lymphocytic leukemia. The input for sequencing was PBMCs, taken after 36 months of ibrutinib treatment. This chain connects TRBV7-2 to TRBJ2-5; no clear D gene. CDR3 sequence: CASSPGPTYGFLETQYF. For the CDR3, the DNA is TGTGCCAGCAGCCCTGGCCCTACTTATGGATTTTTAGAGACCCAGTACTTC.